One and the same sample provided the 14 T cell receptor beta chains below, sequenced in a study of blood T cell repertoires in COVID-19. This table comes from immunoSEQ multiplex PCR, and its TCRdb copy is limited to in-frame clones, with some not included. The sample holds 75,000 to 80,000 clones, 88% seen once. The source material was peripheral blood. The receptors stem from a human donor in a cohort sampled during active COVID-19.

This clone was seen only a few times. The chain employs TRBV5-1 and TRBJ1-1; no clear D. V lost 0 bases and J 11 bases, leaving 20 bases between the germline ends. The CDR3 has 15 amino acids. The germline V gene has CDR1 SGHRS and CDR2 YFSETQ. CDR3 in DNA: TGCGCCAGCAGCTTGGTCGGAGGCGGGTCCATTGGGGCTTTCTTT. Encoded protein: CASSLVGGGSIGAFF.

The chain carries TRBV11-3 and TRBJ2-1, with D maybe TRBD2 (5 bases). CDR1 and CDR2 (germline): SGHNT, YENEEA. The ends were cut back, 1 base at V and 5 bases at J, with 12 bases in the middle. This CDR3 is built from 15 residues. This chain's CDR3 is CASSLVGLADNEQFF. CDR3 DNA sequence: TGTGCCAGCAGCTTAGTAGGTCTAGCTGACAATGAGCAGTTCTTC.

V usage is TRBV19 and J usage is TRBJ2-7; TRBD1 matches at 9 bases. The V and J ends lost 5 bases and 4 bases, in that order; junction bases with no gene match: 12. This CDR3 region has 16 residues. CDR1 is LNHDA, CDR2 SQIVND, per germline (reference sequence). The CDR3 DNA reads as TGTGCCAGTAGTCTCCAGCCCGGGACAGGGAAATACGAGCAGTACTTC. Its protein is CASSLQPGTGKYEQYF.

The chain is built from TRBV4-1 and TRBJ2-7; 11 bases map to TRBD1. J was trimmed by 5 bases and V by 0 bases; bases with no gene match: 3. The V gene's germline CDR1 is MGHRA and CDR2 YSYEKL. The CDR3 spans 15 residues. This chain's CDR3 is CASSQDWGQGDEQYF. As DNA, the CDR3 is TGCGCCAGCAGCCAAGATTGGGGACAGGGGGACGAGCAGTACTTC.

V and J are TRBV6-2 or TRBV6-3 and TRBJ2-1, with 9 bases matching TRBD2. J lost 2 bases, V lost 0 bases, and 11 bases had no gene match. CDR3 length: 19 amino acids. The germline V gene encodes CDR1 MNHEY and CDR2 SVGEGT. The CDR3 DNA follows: TGTGCCAGCAGTTACTCGGGGGAAGCGGGAGGATGGACCTACAATGAGCAGTTCTTC. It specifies CASSYSGEAGGWTYNEQFF.

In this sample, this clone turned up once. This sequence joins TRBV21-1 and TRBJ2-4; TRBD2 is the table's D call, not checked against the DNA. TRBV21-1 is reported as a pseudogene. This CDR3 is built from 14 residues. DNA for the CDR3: TGTGCCCCCTCTAGATCCTTAGCCAAAAACATTCAGTACTTC. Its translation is CAPSRSLAKNIQYF.

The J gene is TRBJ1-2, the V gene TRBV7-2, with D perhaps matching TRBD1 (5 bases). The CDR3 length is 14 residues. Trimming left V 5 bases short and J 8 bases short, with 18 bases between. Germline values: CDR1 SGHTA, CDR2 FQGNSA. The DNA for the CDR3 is TGTGCCAGCAGCCCAGACAGCTCCCCCGGGGGCTACACCTTC. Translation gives CASSPDSSPGGYTF.

The chain's CDR3 is CASSFRGLYEQYF. In nucleotides, the CDR3 is TGTGCCAGCAGCTTCAGGGGGCTCTACGAGCAGTACTTC. The chain is built from TRBV7-2 and TRBJ2-7; 8 bases align to TRBD1. The V gene end was trimmed by 3 bases and the J gene end by 3 bases; junction bases not matched to a gene: 1. Germline V gene sequence: CDR1 SGHTA, CDR2 FQGNSA. The CDR3 contains 13 residues. Supplemented by reference TRBV7-2 and TRBJ2-7, the full variable domain reads GAGVSQSPSNKVTEKGKDVELRCDPISGHTALYWYRQSLGQGLEFLIYFQGNSAPDKSGLPSDRFSAERTGGSVSTLTIQRTQQEDSAVYLCASSFRGLYEQYFGPGTRLTVT.

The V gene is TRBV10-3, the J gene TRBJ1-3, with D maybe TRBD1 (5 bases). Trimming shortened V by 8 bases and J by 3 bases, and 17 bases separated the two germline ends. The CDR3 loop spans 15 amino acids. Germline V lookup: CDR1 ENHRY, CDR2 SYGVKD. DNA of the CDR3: TGTGCCATCGCGGCGGGACTACCTGGTGGAAACACCATATATTTT. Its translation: CAIAAGLPGGNTIYF.

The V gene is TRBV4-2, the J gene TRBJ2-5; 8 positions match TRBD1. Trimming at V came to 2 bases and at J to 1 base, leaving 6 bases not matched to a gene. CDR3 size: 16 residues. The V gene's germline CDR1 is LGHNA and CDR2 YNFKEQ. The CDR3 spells CASSQSRGLVQETQYF. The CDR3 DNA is TGTGCCAGCAGCCAATCCAGGGGGCTGGTCCAAGAGACCCAGTACTTC.

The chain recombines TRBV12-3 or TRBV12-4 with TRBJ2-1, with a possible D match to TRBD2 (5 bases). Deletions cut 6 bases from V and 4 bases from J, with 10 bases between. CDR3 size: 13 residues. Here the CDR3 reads CASSRGTYNEQFF. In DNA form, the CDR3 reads TGTGCCAGCAGCCGGGGAACTTACAATGAGCAGTTCTTC.

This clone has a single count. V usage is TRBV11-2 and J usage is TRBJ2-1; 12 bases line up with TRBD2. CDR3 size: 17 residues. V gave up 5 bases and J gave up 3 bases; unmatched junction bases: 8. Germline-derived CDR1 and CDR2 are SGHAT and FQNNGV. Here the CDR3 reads CASSNRLAGANYNEQFF. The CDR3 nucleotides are TGTGCCAGCAGCAACAGACTAGCGGGAGCCAACTACAATGAGCAGTTCTTC. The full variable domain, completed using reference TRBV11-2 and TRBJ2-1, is EAGVAQSPRYKIIEKRQSVAFWCNPISGHATLYWYQQILGQGPKLLIQFQNNGVVDDSQLPKDRFSAERLKGVDSTLKIQPAKLEDSAVYLCASSNRLAGANYNEQFFGPGTRLTVL.

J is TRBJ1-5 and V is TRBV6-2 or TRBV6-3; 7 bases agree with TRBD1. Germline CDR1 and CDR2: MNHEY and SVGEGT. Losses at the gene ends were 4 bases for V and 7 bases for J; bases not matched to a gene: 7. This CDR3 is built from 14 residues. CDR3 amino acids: CASSSRDSGQPQHF. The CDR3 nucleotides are TGTGCCAGCAGTTCGCGGGACAGCGGGCAGCCCCAGCATTTT.

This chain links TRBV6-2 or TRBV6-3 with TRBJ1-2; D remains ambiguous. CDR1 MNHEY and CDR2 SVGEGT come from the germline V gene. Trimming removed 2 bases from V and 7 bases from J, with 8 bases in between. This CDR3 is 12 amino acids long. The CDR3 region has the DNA TGTGCCAGCAGTTACGCAGGTGGTGGCTACACCTTC. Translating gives CASSYAGGGYTF.